The 28 T cell receptor beta chains presented below share a single source sample, sequenced in a study of TIL therapy for anti-PD-1-resistant metastatic lung cancer. Time point here: pre-treatment sample, taken before nivolumab and TIL therapy. This was the immunoSEQ v3 assay. The protocol was immunoSEQ multiplex PCR, while the TCRdb copy is restricted to in-frame clones and leaves out a portion. The repertoire has more than 20,000 clones, 78% of them found once; the top ten carry around 7.8%. Sequencing used blood, obtained at baseline. The receptors were gathered from a person aged 25-85 years with non-small cell lung cancer.

The chain links TRBV15 to TRBJ1-6; D remains ambiguous. The CDR3 covers 14 residues. Per the germline V gene, CDR1 is LNHNV and CDR2 is YYDKDF (reference sequence). Trimming took off 5 bases at V and 0 bases at J, with 5 bases between the two ends. In DNA, the CDR3 is TGTGCCACCAGCTCATACTCCTATAATTCACCCCTCCACTTT. Translation: CATSSYSYNSPLHF.

This clone was recorded only once. The chain combines TRBV6-4 with TRBJ2-2; 7 bases match TRBD1. V shed 4 bases and J 3 bases; nucleotides not matched to a gene: 2. In germline, CDR1 is MRHNA, CDR2 SNTAGT. The CDR3 loop spans 14 amino acids. The CDR3 nucleotides are TGTGCCAGCAGTGCCGGGACAGACACCGGGGAGCTGTTTTTT. This sequence encodes CASSAGTDTGELFF.

The gene calls are TRBV5-8 and TRBJ2-5; 14 positions agree with TRBD2. The assigned J gene may be wrong: the sequence end matches TRBJ2-7 better. CDR3 length: 17 amino acids. The germline V gene encodes CDR1 SGHTS and CDR2 YDEGEE. CDR3 nucleotide sequence: TGTGCCAGCAGCTGGGGACTAGCGGGAGTGAAGTCCTACGAGCAGTACTTC. Translation gives CASSWGLAGVKSYEQYF.

This chain uses TRBV7-2 with TRBJ1-1; D may be TRBD1 (6 bases). Germline CDR1 is SGHTA and CDR2 is FQGNSA. The CDR3 sequence is 15 residues long. V was pared by 6 bases and J by 0 bases, with 14 bases between. Here the CDR3 reads CASRSPTGLNTEAFF. CDR3 nucleotide sequence: TGTGCCAGCAGGTCTCCGACAGGTTTGAACACTGAAGCTTTCTTT.

V is TRBV5-1 and J is TRBJ2-2, with D unresolved. CDR1 is SGHRS, CDR2 YFSETQ, per germline. V dropped 8 bases and J dropped 0 bases, with 14 bases sitting between them. This CDR3 has 15 amino acids. The CDR3 DNA is TGCGCCAGTAGAAAGGGCAGATCGAACACCGGGGAGCTGTTTTTT. This sequence encodes CASRKGRSNTGELFF.

The chain carries TRBV28 and TRBJ1-1; D remains ambiguous. The length of the CDR3 is 12 residues. Germline V gene sequence: CDR1 MDHEN, CDR2 SYDVKM. The V and J ends lost 1 base and 10 bases respectively, with 10 bases between them. Here the CDR3 reads CASSLFSLAAFF. In DNA form, the CDR3 reads TGTGCCAGCAGTTTATTCTCTTTGGCAGCTTTCTTT.

This clone has more than one count but fewer than ten. This chain joins TRBV6-1 and TRBJ1-5; D may be TRBD1 (5 bases). V was trimmed by 4 bases and J by 2 bases, leaving 9 bases between them. CDR3 length: 14 amino acids. Looked up from germline, CDR1 is MNHNS and CDR2 is SASEGT. CDR3 loop: CASSAQGRNQPQHF. The CDR3 nucleotides are TGTGCCAGCAGTGCCCAGGGACGCAATCAGCCCCAGCATTTT.

The rearrangement uses TRBV5-5 and TRBJ1-2, with TRBD1 matching over 10 bases. The CDR3 has 15 amino acids. Germline loops: CDR1 SGHKS, CDR2 YYEKEE (reference sequence). The ends lost 4 bases at V and 7 bases at J; junction bases unmatched: 10. CDR3 protein: CASSHLGDRGSGYTF. The CDR3 coding sequence is TGTGCCAGCAGCCACTTAGGGGACAGGGGTAGTGGCTACACCTTC.

This chain connects TRBV19 to TRBJ2-2; no definite D call. CDR3 length equals 14 residues. With 2 bases removed from V and 6 bases from J, the gap between germline ends came to 10 bases. Germline loops: CDR1 LNHDA, CDR2 SQIVND (reference sequence). CDR3 sequence: CASSIKALAGELFF. In nucleotides, the CDR3 is TGTGCCAGTAGTATAAAAGCGTTGGCCGGGGAGCTGTTTTTT.

V usage is TRBV6-6 and J usage is TRBJ1-2; no clear D gene. CDR3 length: 12 amino acids. Between the trimmed V and J ends, which lost 8 bases and 0 bases, there was a span of 7 bases. The germline V gene has CDR1 MNHNY and CDR2 SVGAGI (reference sequence). CDR3 DNA: TGTGCCAGCTGGTCTACTAACTATGGCTACACCTTC. Its translation: CASWSTNYGYTF.

The chain joins TRBV27 to TRBJ1-5; the D is unclear. CDR1 MNHEY and CDR2 SMNVEV come from the germline V gene (reference sequence). The V and J ends lost 1 base and 5 bases respectively, with 6 bases between them. This CDR3 is 13 amino acids long. CDR3 in DNA: TGTGCCAGCAGTTTATTGAGGGATCAGCCCCAGCATTTT. Its translation is CASSLLRDQPQHF.

This clone showed up just once. The V gene is TRBV7-9, the J gene TRBJ1-5, with no clear D. CDR1 is SEHNR, CDR2 FQNEAQ, per germline (reference sequence). V lost 1 base and J 4 bases, leaving 8 bases between the germline ends. This CDR3 is 14 amino acids long. The CDR3: CASSLGFENQPQHF. The CDR3, as DNA: TGTGCCAGCAGCTTAGGTTTTGAGAATCAGCCCCAGCATTTT.

The chain is built from TRBV7-3 and TRBJ2-2; no clear D gene. The CDR3 has 17 amino acids. V gave up 5 bases and J gave up 0 bases, with 16 bases separating them. Germline CDR1 is SGHTA and CDR2 is FQGTGA. CDR3 bases: TGTGCCAGCAGCCAATCCCCCCGAGGACCGAACACCGGGGAGCTGTTTTTT. Translation gives CASSQSPRGPNTGELFF.

V is TRBV10-1 and J is TRBJ2-1; D may be TRBD2 (8 bases). The V end was cut by 5 bases, the J end by 8 bases, with 16 bases between. Germline values: CDR1 WNHNN, CDR2 SYGVQD (reference sequence). The CDR3 length is 14 residues. The chain's CDR3 is CASSFTGGGDEQFF. The CDR3 coding sequence is TGCGCCAGCAGTTTTACGGGAGGGGGCGATGAGCAGTTCTTC.

The chain couples TRBV11-3 to TRBJ2-7, with 13 bases lining up with TRBD2. The CDR3 consists of 15 residues. In germline, CDR1 is SGHNT, CDR2 YENEEA. Germline trimming cut 1 base from V and 5 bases from J; bases unmatched to any gene: 2. The CDR3: CASSLGGLAGNEQYF. The DNA of the CDR3 is TGTGCCAGCAGCTTAGGGGGACTAGCGGGAAACGAGCAGTACTTC.

V is TRBV7-9 and J is TRBJ1-4; 10 bases match TRBD1. Germline V gene data show CDR1 as SEHNR and CDR2 as FQNEAQ (reference sequence). Germline trimming cut 3 bases from V and 7 bases from J; bases unmatched to any gene: 8. The CDR3 runs to 16 residues. CDR3 DNA: TGTGCCAGCAGCTTTCCGACAGGGGGCGATACTGAAAAACTGTTTTTT. It yields the protein CASSFPTGGDTEKLFF.

The V and J genes are TRBV6-5 and TRBJ2-2; D gene uncertain. V dropped 2 bases and J dropped 7 bases, with 14 bases sitting between them. Germline values: CDR1 MNHEY, CDR2 SVGAGI. CDR3 length equals 15 residues. Written as DNA, the CDR3 is TGTGCCAGCAGTTACGCCGATCCGGGTCTCGGGGAGCTGTTTTTT. The encoded protein is CASSYADPGLGELFF.

V and J are TRBV10-1 and TRBJ2-3; 7 bases line up with TRBD2. The trim removed 8 bases at V and 2 bases at J, leaving 4 bases unmatched. The CDR3 is 13 residues long. CDR1 WNHNN and CDR2 SYGVQD come from the germline V gene (reference sequence). The CDR3 nucleotides are TGCGCCAGCCAGCGGGACTCCACAGATACGCAGTATTTT. The encoded protein is CASQRDSTDTQYF.

J is TRBJ2-1 and V is TRBV9; TRBD2 agrees at 11 bases. Trimming cost V 0 bases and J 8 bases; bases outside gene matches: 10. Looked up from germline, CDR1 is SGDLS and CDR2 is YYNGEE. The CDR3 has 17 amino acids. Here the CDR3 reads CASSVEGTSGGSDEQFF. In DNA form, the CDR3 reads TGTGCCAGCAGCGTAGAGGGAACTAGCGGGGGTTCAGATGAGCAGTTCTTC.

This chain connects TRBV28 to TRBJ2-7; D uncertain. CDR3 length: 13 residues. V lost 2 bases and J 6 bases, leaving 11 bases between the germline ends. Germline CDR1 MDHEN, CDR2 SYDVKM. CDR3 residues: CASSLNPRSEQYF. CDR3 coding DNA: TGTGCCAGCAGTTTAAACCCTAGGAGCGAGCAGTACTTC. The complete variable domain, with remaining parts taken from reference TRBV28 and TRBJ2-7, reads DVKVTQSSRYLVKRTGEKVFLECVQDMDHENMFWYRQDPGLGLRLIYFSYDVKMKEKGDIPEGYSVSREKKERFSLILESASTNQTSMYLCASSLNPRSEQYFGPGTRLTVT.

This clone has more than one count but fewer than ten. The chain combines TRBV6-6 with TRBJ2-1; D not certain. CDR3 length: 14 amino acids. V was pared by 5 bases and J by 2 bases, with 10 bases between. The germline V gene has CDR1 MNHNY and CDR2 SVGAGI (reference sequence). CDR3 sequence (DNA): TGTGCCAGCAGTCCCCCTACAGCCTACAATGAGCAGTTCTTC. Encoded protein: CASSPPTAYNEQFF.

The chain uses TRBV2 and TRBJ2-3; D is ambiguous. V was shortened by 4 bases and J by 4 bases, with 15 bases between the two germline ends. Germline lookup yields CDR1 SNHLY and CDR2 FYNNEI. The CDR3 runs 15 residues. The CDR3 region has the DNA TGTGCCAGCAGTGGTAGCTTCGAGTGGGCAGATACGCAGTATTTT. Translating it yields CASSGSFEWADTQYF.

This rearrangement joins TRBV18 to TRBJ2-2, with D tentatively TRBD2 (5 bases). Germline CDR1 and CDR2: KGHSH and LQKENI. This CDR3 contains 16 residues. Trimming removed 0 bases at V and 2 bases at J, with 10 bases between. CDR3 region: CASSPPDSINTGELFF. Written as DNA, the CDR3 is TGTGCCAGCTCACCACCGGACTCGATAAACACCGGGGAGCTGTTTTTT.

This clone has more than one count but fewer than ten. This chain joins TRBV6-5 and TRBJ2-5, with D perhaps assigned TRBD1 or TRBD2 (7 bases each). The V end lost 6 bases, the J end lost 4 bases, and 15 bases lay between the germline ends. Germline V CDR1 and CDR2: MNHEY, SVGAGI. This CDR3 is 14 amino acids long. This chain's CDR3 is CASSRTGEGETQYF. DNA of the CDR3: TGTGCCAGCAGCCGTACAGGGGAGGGAGAGACCCAGTACTTC.

The chain uses TRBV30 and TRBJ2-7; 9 nucleotides line up with TRBD1. J was trimmed by 2 bases and V by 4 bases; bases with no gene match: 9. The CDR3 length is 15 residues. CDR1 and CDR2 (germline): GTSNPN, SVGIG (reference sequence). The CDR3 loop reads CAWTSPGQGPYEQYF. DNA of the CDR3: TGTGCCTGGACCTCACCGGGACAGGGACCCTACGAGCAGTACTTC. Complete variable domain (other parts from reference TRBV30 and TRBJ2-7): SQTIHQWPATLVQPVGSPLSLECTVEGTSNPNLYWYRQAAGRGLQLLFYSVGIGQISSEVPQNLSASRPQDRQFILSSKKLLLSDSGFYLCAWTSPGQGPYEQYFGPGTRLTVT.

This clone appeared once. The chain uses TRBV27 and TRBJ2-3; D is unclear. Looked up from germline, CDR1 is MNHEY and CDR2 is SMNVEV (reference sequence). The CDR3 runs to 15 residues. V was clipped by 3 bases and J by 0 bases, with 10 bases between them. For the CDR3, the DNA is TGTGCCAGCAGTTTTTGGGCTGGAAGCACAGATACGCAGTATTTT. Translation gives CASSFWAGSTDTQYF.

The J gene is TRBJ2-7, the V gene TRBV9, with D uncertain. The length of the CDR3 is 13 residues. Germline CDR1 is SGDLS and CDR2 is YYNGEE. V lost 4 bases to trimming and J lost 6 bases, with 14 bases between them. Written as DNA, the CDR3 is TGTGCCAGCAGCCCCAGGTTACTTGGCGAGCAGTACTTC. It translates to CASSPRLLGEQYF.

The chain is built from TRBV5-1 and TRBJ2-3; TRBD2 aligns across 10 bases. Trimming removed 1 base from V and 4 bases from J; junction bases left unmatched: 3. Germline assignment: CDR1 SGHRS and CDR2 YFSETQ. The CDR3 covers 15 residues. CDR3 residues: CASSLPLAGADTQYF. CDR3 in DNA: TGCGCCAGCAGCTTGCCTCTAGCGGGAGCAGATACGCAGTATTTT. Supplemented by reference TRBV5-1 and TRBJ2-3, the full variable domain reads KAGVTQTPRYLIKTRGQQVTLSCSPISGHRSVSWYQQTPGQGLQFLFEYFSETQRNKGNFPGRFSGRQFSNSRSEMNVSTLELGDSALYLCASSLPLAGADTQYFGPGTRLTVL.